This is a list of T cell receptor beta chains from one sample in a study of regulatory T cells in long-lasting Graves disease. MiXCR, run by TCRdb on the multiplex PCR reads, gives a single entry per CDR3 protein. The sample contains approximately 440,000 distinct CDR3 sequences, 20% to 25% of which appear only once. The sample here was peripheral blood mononuclear cells (PBMCs), taken when the disease was refractory, from a patient treated with antithyroid drugs. Receptor source: a female donor with Graves disease. Both conserved end residues are part of each CDR3. Fields, in order: V gene, J gene, D gene, clone size, CDR3 protein, CDR3 DNA. The D gene is left open where the match is weak. A clone size is listed for some rows: how often the clone was seen (once, few, many), or a class if it is expanded.

V: TRBV27
J: TRBJ2-7
D: -
size: many
CDR3: CASSQTGNYEQYF
DNA: TGTGCCAGCAGTCAGACAGGTAACTACGAGCAGTACTTC

V: TRBV24-1
J: TRBJ1-5
D: -
size: many
CDR3: CATSDSARSAQPQHF
DNA: TGTGCCACCAGTGATTCGGCCAGGTCAGCTCAGCCCCAGCATTTT

V: TRBV9
J: TRBJ1-1
D: -
size: many
CDR3: CASSRGQNTEAFF
DNA: TGTGCCAGCAGCCGGGGACAGAACACTGAAGCTTTCTTT

V: TRBV6-5
J: TRBJ2-7
D: -
size: -
CDR3: CASSYRREEEQYF
DNA: TGTGCCAGCAGTTACAGGCGGGAAGAGGAGCAGTACTTC

V: TRBV6-1
J: TRBJ1-1
D: -
size: many
CDR3: CASRKLSNTEAFF
DNA: TGTGCCAGCAGAAAGCTCAGTAACACTGAAGCTTTCTTT

V: TRBV10-3
J: TRBJ1-4
D: -
size: few
CDR3: CAIRGGDEKLFF
DNA: TGTGCCATCAGGGGAGGAGATGAAAAACTGTTTTTT

V: TRBV5-1
J: TRBJ1-4
D: -
size: -
CDR3: CASSWGGSTNEKLFF
DNA: TGCGCCAGCAGCTGGGGGGGATCAACTAATGAAAAACTGTTTTTT

V: TRBV30
J: TRBJ1-1
D: -
size: few
CDR3: CAWSTRVDTEAFF
DNA: TGTGCCTGGAGTACACGTGTCGACACTGAAGCTTTCTTT

V: TRBV7-2
J: TRBJ2-1
D: -
size: -
CDR3: CASSLKGPRDNEQFF
DNA: TGTGCCAGCAGCTTAAAGGGACCCAGGGACAATGAGCAGTTCTTC

V: TRBV6-1
J: TRBJ1-5
D: -
size: few
CDR3: CASSSPDRQVGEPQHF
DNA: TGTGCCAGCAGTAGCCCTGATCGGCAGGTTGGGGAGCCCCAGCATTTT

V: TRBV29-1
J: TRBJ2-7
D: TRBD2
size: -
CDR3: CSAGGGAGFYEQYF
DNA: TGCAGCGCCGGGGGGGGGGCGGGATTCTACGAGCAGTACTTC

V: TRBV15
J: TRBJ2-5
D: -
size: many
CDR3: CATSRDAQRQETQYF
DNA: TGTGCCACCAGCAGGGACGCACAGAGGCAAGAGACCCAGTACTTC